The rows below give T cell receptor beta chains drawn from one sample of a study of immune reconstitution after stem cell transplant in scleroderma. TCRdb re-analysed the RT-PCR reads in MiXCR, keeping a single row per CDR3 protein. There are just under 2,000 distinct CDR3 sequences in the sample; roughly a sixth occur only once, and around a third lies in the top ten. This sample was gathered before or after autologous hematopoietic stem cell transplantation (not recorded which). The receptors stem from a female donor with systemic sclerosis. Each CDR3 is given with its conserved first and last residue. The D gene is left open where the match is weak. The size field is filled for only some rows; it gives once, few, many or a size class.

>.|TRBJ2-7|.|TRBV5-6
CASSLGGGKTGDEQYF
TGTGCCAGCAGCTTGGGTGGAGGGAAAACTGGGGACGAGCAGTACTTC
>.|TRBJ1-2|.|TRBV7-3
CASSQSTRDGYTF
TGTGCCAGCAGCCAATCGACACGAGATGGCTACACCTTC
>TRBD1|TRBJ2-2|medium-sized|TRBV29-1
CSAQGAGNTGELFF
TGCAGCGCTCAGGGGGCTGGAAACACCGGGGAGCTGTTTTTT
>TRBD2|TRBJ2-1|medium-sized|TRBV6-5
CASSRLAGGPNEQFF
TGTGCCAGCAGCCGACTAGCGGGAGGGCCTAATGAGCAGTTCTTC
>.|TRBJ2-3|medium-sized|TRBV10-2
CASSARPSTDTQYF
TGCGCCAGCAGCGCCCGACCTAGCACAGATACGCAGTATTTT
>.|TRBJ2-1|.|TRBV6-2/TRBV6-3
CASRQKQNEQFF
TGTGCCAGCAGACAAAAGCAGAATGAGCAGTTCTTC
>TRBD1|TRBJ2-7|.|TRBV7-6
CASSLLPQGTGALRQYF
TGTGCCAGCAGCTTATTACCCCAAGGGACAGGGGCCCTTAGGCAGTACTTC
>.|TRBJ2-2|few|TRBV10-2
CASSAGLATGELFF
TGCGCCAGCAGTGCGGGACTGGCCACCGGGGAGCTGTTTTTT
>.|TRBJ2-7|.|TRBV10-3
CAISGRAATRYEQYF
TGTGCCATCAGTGGGCGGGCGGCCACCCGATACGAGCAGTACTTC
>.|TRBJ2-3|large|TRBV6-5
CASSYLGGADTQYF
TGTGCCAGCAGTTACCTCGGCGGGGCAGATACGCAGTATTTT
>TRBD1|TRBJ1-5|.|TRBV7-2
CASSSLTGEANQPQHF
TGTGCCAGCAGCTCTCTGACAGGGGAGGCCAATCAGCCCCAGCATTTT
>TRBD1|TRBJ2-7|medium-sized|TRBV5-1
CASSSQDRGYEQYF
TGCGCCAGCAGCTCTCAGGACAGGGGCTACGAGCAGTACTTC
>.|TRBJ1-1|medium-sized|TRBV5-5
CASSFWDMNTEAFF
TGTGCCAGCAGCTTTTGGGACATGAACACTGAAGCTTTCTTT
>TRBD2|TRBJ2-1|.|TRBV30
CAWSAGTTGNEQFF
TGTGCCTGGAGTGCCGGGACTACCGGCAATGAGCAGTTCTTC
>.|TRBJ2-2|medium-sized|TRBV2
CASSEGLLRGELFF
TGTGCCAGCAGTGAAGGACTTCTGCGGGGGGAGCTGTTTTTT
>.|TRBJ1-1|.|TRBV28
CAGSSWYTEAFF
TGTGCCGGCAGCTCATGGTACACTGAAGCTTTCTTT